These 11 T cell receptor beta chains came from one sample sequenced in a study of T-cell reconstitution after alpha-beta-depleted transplantation in children. Using unique molecular identifiers, the investigators prepared the TCRbeta library. TCRdb called the PCR reads again in MiXCR, with one record for every CDR3 protein. Among 190,000 or so distinct CDR3 sequences, less than 15% were seen once, and the ten largest hold approximately 13%. Sequences were derived from PBMCs from the stem cell graft donor, sampled from the stem cell graft. The receptors were gathered from a human donor who donated a stem cell graft to a child with acute lymphoblastic leukemia.

The chain uses TRBV5-1 and TRBJ2-7; the match to TRBD2 covers 7 bases. The CDR3 is 15 residues long. Per the germline V gene, CDR1 is SGHRS and CDR2 is YFSETQ. Germline trimming cut 7 bases from V and 5 bases from J; bases unmatched to any gene: 15. The CDR3 nucleotides are TGCGCCAGCGTGGCTAGCGGAAATACCGGCGACGAGCAGTACTTC. This encodes CASVASGNTGDEQYF.

There are many counts of this clonotype. The J gene is TRBJ1-1, the V gene TRBV29-1, with no clear D. V dropped 1 base and J dropped 3 bases, with 12 bases sitting between them. The length of the CDR3 is 14 residues. Germline V gene data show CDR1 as SQVTM and CDR2 as ANQGSEA. The DNA of the CDR3 is TGCAGCGTTGAAGGGGGAACCGTGGACACTGAAGCTTTCTTT. Translation gives CSVEGGTVDTEAFF.

This clonotype occurred many times. The chain links TRBV5-1 to TRBJ2-7; D unresolved. The germline gives CDR1 SGHRS, CDR2 YFSETQ. Deletions cut 3 bases from V and 3 bases from J, with 10 bases between. The CDR3 loop spans 13 amino acids. CDR3 region: CASSWMESYEQYF. The CDR3 bases are TGCGCCAGCAGCTGGATGGAGAGCTACGAGCAGTACTTC.

This clonotype was seen ten or more times. This chain joins TRBV29-1 and TRBJ2-1; 12 bases match TRBD2. Per germline, CDR1 SQVTM and CDR2 ANQGSEA. The CDR3 covers 16 residues. Trimming at V came to 6 bases and at J to 0 bases, leaving 6 bases not matched to a gene. This CDR3 is CSVVTSGGSSYNEQFF. CDR3 nucleotides: TGCAGCGTGGTTACTAGCGGGGGGAGCTCCTACAATGAGCAGTTCTTC.

This clonotype was seen many times. The V gene is TRBV6-1, the J gene TRBJ2-1, with 11 bases matching TRBD2. The CDR3 runs 19 residues. From germline, CDR1 is MNHNS and CDR2 SASEGT. After removal of 8 bases from V and 7 bases from J, the junction contained 22 bases not matched to a gene. The DNA for the CDR3 is TGTGCCAGCTCCTCTGGGGGCTTATACCTAGCGGGAGGAGGTAATGAGCAGTTCTTC. As protein: CASSSGGLYLAGGGNEQFF.

This clonotype was picked up many times. The chain combines TRBV6-4 with TRBJ2-1; 9 bases fit TRBD2. This CDR3 comprises 15 residues. Germline CDR1 MRHNA, CDR2 SNTAGT. With 7 bases clipped from V and 4 bases from J, the junction kept 8 bases outside the gene matches. This chain's CDR3 is CASNPLTSGYNEQFF. CDR3 sequence (DNA): TGTGCCAGCAACCCGTTGACTAGCGGATACAATGAGCAGTTCTTC.

This clonotype has ten or more counts. This rearrangement joins TRBV12-3 or TRBV12-4 to TRBJ1-3, with D tentatively TRBD1 (5 bases). CDR3 size: 16 residues. Trimming cost V 7 bases and J 0 bases, with 16 bases left between them. In DNA form, the CDR3 reads TGTGCCAGCAACGCAGGGAGACGAATCTCTGGAAACACCATATATTTT. It encodes CASNAGRRISGNTIYF.

In its sample, this clonotype was seen a few times. The CDR3 sequence: CASSVTGAGTYEQYF. CDR3 in DNA: TGTGCCAGCAGCGTGACAGGGGCGGGAACCTACGAGCAGTACTTC. This chain joins TRBV5-5 and TRBJ2-7, with 8 bases matching TRBD1. J lost 2 bases, V lost 4 bases, and 8 bases had no gene match. The germline V gene has CDR1 SGHKS and CDR2 YYEKEE (reference sequence). The CDR3 is 15 residues long.

As for this clonotype: The CDR3 carries no conserved terminal phenylalanine or tryptophan, so it likely arises from a read error. The rearrangement uses TRBV12-3 or TRBV12-4 and TRBJ2-7; weak D call: TRBD2 (5 bases). The CDR3 extends over 15 amino acids. Trimming took off 3 bases at V and 4 bases at J, with 16 bases between the two ends. The CDR3 is CASSFSFDGNYEQYL. In nucleotides, the CDR3 is TGTGCCAGCAGTTTTAGTTTCGACGGGAATTACGAGCAGTACTTG.

There are many counts of this clonotype. This chain joins TRBV12-3 or TRBV12-4 and TRBJ2-3; 7 bases fit TRBD2. This CDR3 is built from 15 residues. After removal of 3 bases from V and 7 bases from J, the junction contained 10 bases not matched to a gene. DNA of the CDR3: TGTGCCAGCAGTTTTGGCGGGAGTTCGGGGAATACGCAGTATTTT. The encoded protein is CASSFGGSSGNTQYF.

This clonotype was found many times. V usage is TRBV18 and J usage is TRBJ1-1, with 7 bases lining up with TRBD1. From germline, CDR1 is KGHSH and CDR2 LQKENI. The V gene end was trimmed by 6 bases and the J gene end by 4 bases; junction bases not matched to a gene: 11. This CDR3 region has 15 residues. CDR3 loop: CASSGRGQGGTEAFF. CDR3 coding DNA: TGTGCCAGCTCGGGAAGGGGGCAAGGTGGCACTGAAGCTTTCTTT.